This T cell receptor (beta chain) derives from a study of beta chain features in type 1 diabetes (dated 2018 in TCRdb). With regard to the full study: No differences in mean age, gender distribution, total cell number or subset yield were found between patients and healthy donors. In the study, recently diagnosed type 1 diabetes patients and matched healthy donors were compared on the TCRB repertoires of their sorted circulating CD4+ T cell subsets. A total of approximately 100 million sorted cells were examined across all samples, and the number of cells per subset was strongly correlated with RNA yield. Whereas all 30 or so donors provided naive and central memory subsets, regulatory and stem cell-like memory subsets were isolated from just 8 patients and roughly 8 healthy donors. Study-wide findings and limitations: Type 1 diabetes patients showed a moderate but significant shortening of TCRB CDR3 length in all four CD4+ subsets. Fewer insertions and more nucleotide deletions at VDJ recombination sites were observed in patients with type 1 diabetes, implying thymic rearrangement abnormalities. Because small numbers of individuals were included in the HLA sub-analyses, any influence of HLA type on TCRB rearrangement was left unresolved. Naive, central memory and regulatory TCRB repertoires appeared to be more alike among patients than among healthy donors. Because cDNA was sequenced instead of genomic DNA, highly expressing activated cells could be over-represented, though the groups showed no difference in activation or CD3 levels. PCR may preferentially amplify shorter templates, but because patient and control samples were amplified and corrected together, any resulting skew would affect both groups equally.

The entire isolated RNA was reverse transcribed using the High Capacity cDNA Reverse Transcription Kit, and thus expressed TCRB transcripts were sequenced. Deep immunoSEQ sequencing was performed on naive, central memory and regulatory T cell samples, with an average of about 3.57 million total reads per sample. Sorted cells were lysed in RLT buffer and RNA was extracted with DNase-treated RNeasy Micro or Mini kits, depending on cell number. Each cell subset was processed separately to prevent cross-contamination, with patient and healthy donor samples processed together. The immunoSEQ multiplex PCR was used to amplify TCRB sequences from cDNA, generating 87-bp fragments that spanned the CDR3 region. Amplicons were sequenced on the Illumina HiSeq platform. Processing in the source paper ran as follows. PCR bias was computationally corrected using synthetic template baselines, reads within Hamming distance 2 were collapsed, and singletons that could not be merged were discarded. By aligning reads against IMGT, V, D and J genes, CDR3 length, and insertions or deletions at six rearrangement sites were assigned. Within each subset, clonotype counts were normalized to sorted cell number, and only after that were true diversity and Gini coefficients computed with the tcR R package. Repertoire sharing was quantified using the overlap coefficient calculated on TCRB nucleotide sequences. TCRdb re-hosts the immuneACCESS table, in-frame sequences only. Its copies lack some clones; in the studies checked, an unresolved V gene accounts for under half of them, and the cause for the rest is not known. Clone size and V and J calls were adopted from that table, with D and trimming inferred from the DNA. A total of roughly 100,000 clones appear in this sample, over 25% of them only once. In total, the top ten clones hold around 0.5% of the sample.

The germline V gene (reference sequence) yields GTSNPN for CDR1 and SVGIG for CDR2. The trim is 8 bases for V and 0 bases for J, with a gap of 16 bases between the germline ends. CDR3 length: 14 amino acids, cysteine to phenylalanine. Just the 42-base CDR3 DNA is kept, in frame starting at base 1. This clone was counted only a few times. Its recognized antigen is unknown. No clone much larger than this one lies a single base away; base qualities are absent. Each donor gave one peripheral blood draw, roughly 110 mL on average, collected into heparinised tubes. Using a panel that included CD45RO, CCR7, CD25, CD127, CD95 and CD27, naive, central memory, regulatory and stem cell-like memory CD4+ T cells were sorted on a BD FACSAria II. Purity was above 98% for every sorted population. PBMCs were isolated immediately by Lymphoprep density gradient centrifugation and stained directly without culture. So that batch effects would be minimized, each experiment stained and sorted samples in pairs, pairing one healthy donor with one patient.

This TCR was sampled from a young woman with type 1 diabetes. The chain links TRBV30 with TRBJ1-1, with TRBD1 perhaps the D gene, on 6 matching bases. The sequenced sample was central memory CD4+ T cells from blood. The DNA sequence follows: TGTGCCGGGGGCAGGGCACCTATGAACACTGAAGCTTTCTTT. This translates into CAGGRAPMNTEAFF.